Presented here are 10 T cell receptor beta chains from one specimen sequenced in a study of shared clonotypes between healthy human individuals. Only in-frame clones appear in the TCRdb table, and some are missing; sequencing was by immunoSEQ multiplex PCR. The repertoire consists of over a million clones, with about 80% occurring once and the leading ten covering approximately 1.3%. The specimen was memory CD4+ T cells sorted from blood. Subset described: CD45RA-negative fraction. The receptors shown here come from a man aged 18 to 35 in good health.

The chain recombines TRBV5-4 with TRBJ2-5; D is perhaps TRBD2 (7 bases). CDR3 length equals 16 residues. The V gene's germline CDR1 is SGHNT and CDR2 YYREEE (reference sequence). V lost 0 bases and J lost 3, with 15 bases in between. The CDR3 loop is CASSLEGGYGKETQYF. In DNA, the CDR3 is TGTGCCAGCAGCTTGGAGGGGGGGTATGGCAAAGAGACCCAGTACTTC.

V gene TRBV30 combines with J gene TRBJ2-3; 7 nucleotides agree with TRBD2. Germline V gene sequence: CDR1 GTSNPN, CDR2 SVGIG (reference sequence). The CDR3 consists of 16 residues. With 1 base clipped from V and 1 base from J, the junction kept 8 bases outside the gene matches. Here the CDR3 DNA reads TGTGCCTGGAGTGACCTGGGGGGGTTAGGCACAGATACGCAGTATTTT. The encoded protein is CAWSDLGGLGTDTQYF.

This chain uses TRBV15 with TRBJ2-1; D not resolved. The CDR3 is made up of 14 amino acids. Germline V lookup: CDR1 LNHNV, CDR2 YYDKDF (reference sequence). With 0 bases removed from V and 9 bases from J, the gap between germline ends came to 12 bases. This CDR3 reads CATSRDTSWGEQFF. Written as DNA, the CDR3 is TGTGCCACCAGCAGAGATACCTCCTGGGGTGAGCAGTTCTTC.

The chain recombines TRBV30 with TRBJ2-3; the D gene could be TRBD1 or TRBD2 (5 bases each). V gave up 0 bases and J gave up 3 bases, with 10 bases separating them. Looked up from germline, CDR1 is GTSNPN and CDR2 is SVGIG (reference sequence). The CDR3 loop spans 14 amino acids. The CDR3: CAWSVGEYTDTQYF. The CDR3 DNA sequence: TGTGCCTGGAGTGTGGGGGAGTATACAGATACGCAGTATTTT.

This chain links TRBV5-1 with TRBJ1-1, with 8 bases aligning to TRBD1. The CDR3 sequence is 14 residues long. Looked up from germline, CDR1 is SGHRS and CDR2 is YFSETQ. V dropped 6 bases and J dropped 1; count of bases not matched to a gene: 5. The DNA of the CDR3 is TGCGCCAGCACCTCAGGGACAGGGAACACTGAAGCTTTCTTT. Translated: CASTSGTGNTEAFF.

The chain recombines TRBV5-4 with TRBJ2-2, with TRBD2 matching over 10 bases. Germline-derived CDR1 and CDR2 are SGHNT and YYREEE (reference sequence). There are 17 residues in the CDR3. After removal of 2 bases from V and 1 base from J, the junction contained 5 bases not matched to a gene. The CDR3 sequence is CASSFDRTSGNTGELFF. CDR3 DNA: TGTGCCAGCAGCTTTGATAGGACTAGCGGGAACACCGGGGAGCTGTTTTTT.

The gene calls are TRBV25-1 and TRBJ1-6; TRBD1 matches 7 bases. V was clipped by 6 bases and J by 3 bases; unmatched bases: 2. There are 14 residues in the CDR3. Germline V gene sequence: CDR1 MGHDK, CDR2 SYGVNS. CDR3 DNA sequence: TGTGCCAGCAGGGGACAGTTCTATAATTCACCCCTCCACTTT. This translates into CASRGQFYNSPLHF.

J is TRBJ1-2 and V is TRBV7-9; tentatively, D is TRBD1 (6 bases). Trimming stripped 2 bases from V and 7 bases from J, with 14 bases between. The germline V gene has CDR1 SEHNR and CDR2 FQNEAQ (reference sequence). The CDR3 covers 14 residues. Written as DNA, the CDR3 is TGTGCCAGCAGCTTACCCTACAGGGTAGCTGGCTACACCTTC. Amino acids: CASSLPYRVAGYTF.

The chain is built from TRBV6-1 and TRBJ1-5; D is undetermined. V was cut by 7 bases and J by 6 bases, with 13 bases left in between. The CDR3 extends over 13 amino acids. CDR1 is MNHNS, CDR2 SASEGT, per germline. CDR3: CASTHPDSQPQHF. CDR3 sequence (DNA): TGTGCCAGCACCCACCCCGATAGTCAGCCCCAGCATTTT.

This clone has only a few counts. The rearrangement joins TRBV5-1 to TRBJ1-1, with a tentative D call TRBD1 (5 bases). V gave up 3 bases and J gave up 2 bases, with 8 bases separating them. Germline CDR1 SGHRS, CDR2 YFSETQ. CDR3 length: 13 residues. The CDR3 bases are TGCGCCAGCAGCTGGGGACCAAACACTGAAGCTTTCTTT. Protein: CASSWGPNTEAFF.